This T cell receptor beta chain came from a study of shared clonotypes between healthy human individuals. Produced via immunoSEQ multiplex PCR; TCRdb's table is partial and in-frame only. The sample includes 190,000 or so clones, approximately 61% seen only once; the top ten take under 11%. This CDR3 spans 17 amino acids. Per germline, CDR1 SGDLS and CDR2 YYNGEE. V trimming: 3 bases; J trimming: 4 bases; junction bases outside the gene matches: 11. This chain links TRBV9 with TRBJ2-3; 10 nucleotides align to TRBD1. Sequenced: memory CD4+ T cells sorted from blood. Subset meaning: CD45RA-negative fraction. This receptor was obtained from a man younger than 45 in good health. The CDR3 spells CASSEQDRDRGSDTQYF. In DNA, the CDR3 is TGTGCCAGCAGCGAACAAGACCGGGACAGGGGATCAGATACGCAGTATTTT.